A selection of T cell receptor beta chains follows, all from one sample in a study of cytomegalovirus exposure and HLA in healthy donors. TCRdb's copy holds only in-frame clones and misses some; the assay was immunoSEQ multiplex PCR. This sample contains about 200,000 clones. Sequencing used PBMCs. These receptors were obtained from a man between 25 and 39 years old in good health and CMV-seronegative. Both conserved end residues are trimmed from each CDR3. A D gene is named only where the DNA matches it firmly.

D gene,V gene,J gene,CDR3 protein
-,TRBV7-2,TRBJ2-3,ASSLQGAASTDTQY
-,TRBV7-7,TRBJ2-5,ASSLDVPGSGLETQY
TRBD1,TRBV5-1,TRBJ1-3,ASSLVQGADGNTIY
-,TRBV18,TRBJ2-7,ASGGQIDEQY
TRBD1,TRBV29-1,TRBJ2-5,SVGQGMALGQY
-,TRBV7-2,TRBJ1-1,ASSRPTVNTEAF
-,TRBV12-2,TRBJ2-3,ASRSQGAVTDTQY
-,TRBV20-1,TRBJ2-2,SARQTGELF
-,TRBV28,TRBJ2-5,ASSGGGETQY
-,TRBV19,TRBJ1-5,ASSMGLHQPQH
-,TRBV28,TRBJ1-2,ASSWGGRQNYGYT
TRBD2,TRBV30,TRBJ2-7,AWSVRLAGVVEQY
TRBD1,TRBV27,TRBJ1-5,ASSLIGGAGNQPQH
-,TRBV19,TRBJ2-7,ASRAAAQYEQY
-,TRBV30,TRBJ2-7,AWSTGYEQY
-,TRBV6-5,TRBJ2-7,ASSYSLSGYEQY
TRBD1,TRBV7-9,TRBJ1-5,ASSSTFDRGSNQPQH
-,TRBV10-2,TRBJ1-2,ASSESRQAFYGYT
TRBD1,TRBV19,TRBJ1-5,ASSATGTGFGNQPQH
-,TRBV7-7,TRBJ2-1,AGSREIGDNEQF
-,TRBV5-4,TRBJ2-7,ASSPGVWEYSYEQY
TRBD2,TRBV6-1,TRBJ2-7,ASSEAELAGNEQY
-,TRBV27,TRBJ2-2,ASSLEPAGTGELF
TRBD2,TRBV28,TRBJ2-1,ASSIRLAANEQF
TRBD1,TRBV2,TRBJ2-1,ASEMGQGYNEQF
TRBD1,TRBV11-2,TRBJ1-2,ASSLVRGRLSNGYT
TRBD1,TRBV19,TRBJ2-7,ASSDGTEFYEQY
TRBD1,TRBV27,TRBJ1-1,ASRRQGDLNTEAF
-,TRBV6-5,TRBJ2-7,ASSYSASGTGYEQY
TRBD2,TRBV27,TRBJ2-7,ASSSLGGLAGVEQY
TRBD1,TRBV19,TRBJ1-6,ASSTGTGVYSLH
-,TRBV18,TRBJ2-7,ASSRGRNEQY
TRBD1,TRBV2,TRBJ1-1,ATSSQGATNTEAF
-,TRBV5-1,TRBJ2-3,ASTTFEGTDTQY
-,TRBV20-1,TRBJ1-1,SARDRTEAF
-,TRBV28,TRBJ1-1,ASSLRGTEAF
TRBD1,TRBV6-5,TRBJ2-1,ASGAGTGLYNEQF
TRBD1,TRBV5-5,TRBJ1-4,ASSLEVGQGLF
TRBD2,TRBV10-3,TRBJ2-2,AISESGLAGNTGELF
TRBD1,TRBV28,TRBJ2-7,ASSPAGTGGLYEQY
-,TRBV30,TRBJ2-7,AWSVAIAVYEQY
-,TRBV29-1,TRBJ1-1,SVELVAGTEAF
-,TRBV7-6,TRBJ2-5,ASSLDPRGYQETQY
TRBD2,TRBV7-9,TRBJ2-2,ASSTGTTVLAGELF
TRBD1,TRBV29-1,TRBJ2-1,SVGVLGDRASDEQF